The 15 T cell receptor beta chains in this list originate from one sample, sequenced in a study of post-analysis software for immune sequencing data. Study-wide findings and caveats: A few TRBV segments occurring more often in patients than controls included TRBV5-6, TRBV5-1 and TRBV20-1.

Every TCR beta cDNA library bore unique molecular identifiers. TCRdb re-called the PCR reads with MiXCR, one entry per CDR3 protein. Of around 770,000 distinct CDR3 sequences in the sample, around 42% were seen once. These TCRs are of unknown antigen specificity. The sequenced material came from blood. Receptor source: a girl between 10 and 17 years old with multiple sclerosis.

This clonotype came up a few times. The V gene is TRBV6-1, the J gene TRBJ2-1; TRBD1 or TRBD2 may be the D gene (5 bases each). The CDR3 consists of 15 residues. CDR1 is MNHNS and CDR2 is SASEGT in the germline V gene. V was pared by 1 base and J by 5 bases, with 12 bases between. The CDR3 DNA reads TGTGCCAGCAGTGAAGATAGGGACCGTAACAATGAGCAGTTCTTC. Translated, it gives CASSEDRDRNNEQFF.

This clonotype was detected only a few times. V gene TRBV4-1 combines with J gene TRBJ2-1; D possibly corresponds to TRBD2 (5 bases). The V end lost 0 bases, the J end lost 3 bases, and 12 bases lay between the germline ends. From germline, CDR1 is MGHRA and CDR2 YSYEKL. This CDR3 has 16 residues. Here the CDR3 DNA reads TGCGCCAGCAGCCAAGATCCGGGAACGGACTACAATGAGCAGTTCTTC. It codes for CASSQDPGTDYNEQFF.

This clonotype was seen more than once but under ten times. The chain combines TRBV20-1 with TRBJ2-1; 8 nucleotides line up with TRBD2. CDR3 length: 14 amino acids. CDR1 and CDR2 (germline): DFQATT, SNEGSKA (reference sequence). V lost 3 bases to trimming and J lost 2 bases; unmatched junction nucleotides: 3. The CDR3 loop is CSARAGGAYNEQFF. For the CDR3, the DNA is TGCAGTGCTAGGGCGGGGGGAGCCTACAATGAGCAGTTCTTC.

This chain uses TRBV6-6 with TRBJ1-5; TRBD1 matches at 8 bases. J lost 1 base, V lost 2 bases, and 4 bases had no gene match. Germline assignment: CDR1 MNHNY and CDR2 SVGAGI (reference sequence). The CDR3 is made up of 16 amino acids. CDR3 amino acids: CASSYLRQGSNQPQHF. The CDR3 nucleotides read TGTGCCAGCAGTTACCTCCGACAGGGGAGCAATCAGCCCCAGCATTTT.

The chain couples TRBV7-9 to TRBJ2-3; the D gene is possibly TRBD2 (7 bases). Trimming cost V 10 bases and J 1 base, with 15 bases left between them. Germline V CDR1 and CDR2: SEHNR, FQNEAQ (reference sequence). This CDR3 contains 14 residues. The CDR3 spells CAISLGGRTDTQYF. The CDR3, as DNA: TGTGCCATCTCCTTGGGGGGGCGCACAGATACGCAGTATTTT.

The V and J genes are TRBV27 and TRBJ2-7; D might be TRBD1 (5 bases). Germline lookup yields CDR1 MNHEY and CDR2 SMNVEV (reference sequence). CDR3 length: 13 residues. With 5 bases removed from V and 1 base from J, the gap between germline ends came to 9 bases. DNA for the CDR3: TGTGCCAGCAGTCTGACAGAATCCTACGAGCAGTACTTC. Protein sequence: CASSLTESYEQYF.

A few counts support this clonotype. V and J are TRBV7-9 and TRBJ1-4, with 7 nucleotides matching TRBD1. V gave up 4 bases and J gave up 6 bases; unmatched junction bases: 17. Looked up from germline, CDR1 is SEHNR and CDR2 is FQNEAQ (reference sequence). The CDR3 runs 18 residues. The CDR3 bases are TGTGCCAGCAGCTCGAACCTTATTCCGACAGGGCGTGATGAAAAACTGTTTTTT. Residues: CASSSNLIPTGRDEKLFF.

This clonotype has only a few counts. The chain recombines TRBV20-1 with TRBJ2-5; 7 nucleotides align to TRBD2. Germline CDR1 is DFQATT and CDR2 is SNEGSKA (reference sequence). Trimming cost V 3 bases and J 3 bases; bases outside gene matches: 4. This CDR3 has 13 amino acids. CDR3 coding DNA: TGCAGTGCTAGTGGTGCGGGAGAAGAGACCCAGTACTTC. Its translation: CSASGAGEETQYF.

The CDR3 spells CASSLGRRGYEQYF. CDR3 bases: TGTGCCAGCAGTTTAGGTCGGCGGGGGTACGAGCAGTACTTC. The chain has TRBV27 and TRBJ2-7; 7 nucleotides line up with TRBD2. Germline V gene lookup returns CDR1 MNHEY and CDR2 SMNVEV (reference sequence). J lost 4 bases, V lost 2 bases, and 5 bases had no gene match. This CDR3 contains 14 residues.

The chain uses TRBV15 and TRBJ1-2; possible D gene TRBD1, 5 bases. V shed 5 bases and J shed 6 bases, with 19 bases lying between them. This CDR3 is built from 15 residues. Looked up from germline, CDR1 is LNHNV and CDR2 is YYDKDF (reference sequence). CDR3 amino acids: CATSGAGAAKNGYTF. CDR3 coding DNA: TGTGCCACCAGCGGGGCCGGGGCAGCCAAAAATGGCTACACCTTC.

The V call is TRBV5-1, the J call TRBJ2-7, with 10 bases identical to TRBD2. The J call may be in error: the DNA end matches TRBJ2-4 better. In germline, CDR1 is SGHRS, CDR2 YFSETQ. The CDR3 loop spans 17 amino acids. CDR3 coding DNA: TGCGCCAGCAGCTACGCAAATGTAGCGGGAGGAGGGAACATTCAGTACTTC. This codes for CASSYANVAGGGNIQYF.

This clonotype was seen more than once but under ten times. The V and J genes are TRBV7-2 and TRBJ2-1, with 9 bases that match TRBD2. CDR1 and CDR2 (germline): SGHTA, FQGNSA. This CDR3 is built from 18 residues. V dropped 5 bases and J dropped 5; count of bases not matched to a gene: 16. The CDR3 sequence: CASSPDPWELAGNNEQFF. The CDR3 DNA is TGTGCCAGCAGCCCCGACCCCTGGGAGCTAGCGGGGAACAATGAGCAGTTCTTC.

The CDR3 coding sequence is TGTGCCAGCAGCCGAGGACTAGCGGAGGACAATGAGCAGTTCTTC. As protein: CASSRGLAEDNEQFF. The chain joins TRBV11-1 to TRBJ2-1; 10 bases match TRBD2. With 5 bases clipped from V and 5 bases from J, the junction kept 6 bases outside the gene matches. The CDR3 runs 15 residues. From germline, CDR1 is SGHAT and CDR2 FQDESV (reference sequence).

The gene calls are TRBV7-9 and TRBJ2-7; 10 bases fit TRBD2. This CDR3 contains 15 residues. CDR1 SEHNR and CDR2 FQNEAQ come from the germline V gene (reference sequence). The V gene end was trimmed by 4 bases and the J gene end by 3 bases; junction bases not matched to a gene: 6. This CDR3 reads CASSSGTSENYEQYF. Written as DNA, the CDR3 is TGTGCCAGCAGCTCCGGGACTAGCGAGAACTACGAGCAGTACTTC.

The CDR3 DNA follows: TGTGCCAGCCATTATGGGGCGGGAGGAGTGGAAGAGACCCAGTACTTC. Its protein product is CASHYGAGGVEETQYF. The rearrangement uses TRBV28 and TRBJ2-5; 8 bases fit TRBD2. The CDR3 runs 16 residues. The junction had 14 bases not matched to a gene; V was cut back by 8 bases and J by 3 bases. Germline assignment: CDR1 MDHEN and CDR2 SYDVKM.